One sample yielded the 3 T cell receptor beta chains listed below, sequenced in a study of identical twins. TCRdb independently ran MiXCR on the 5' RACE reads; one entry per CDR3 protein. This sample yields approximately 590,000 distinct CDR3 sequences, of which around 9.6% are seen a single time; approximately 3% belongs to the top ten. These data were likewise used in another study, on yellow fever vaccine responses in identical twins.

The specimen sequenced was PBMCs. These receptor sequences come from a woman younger than 35 in good health.

This clonotype came up many times. Here the CDR3 DNA reads TGCGCCAGCAGCCAAGATCAAGGGCTAGGGTACAATGAGCAGTTCTTC. Residues: CASSQDQGLGYNEQFF. The chain joins TRBV4-3 to TRBJ2-1, with D unresolved. The CDR3 is 16 amino acids. The germline gives CDR1 LGHNA, CDR2 YSLEER. V lost 0 bases and J 4 bases, leaving 13 bases between the germline ends.

This clonotype has a count of ten or more. The J gene is TRBJ1-1, the V gene TRBV5-1; D unresolved. The germline CDR1 and CDR2 sequences are SGHRS and YFSETQ. The ends were cut back, 2 bases at V and 4 bases at J, with 12 bases in the middle. This CDR3 has 14 amino acids. CDR3 coding DNA: TGCGCCAGCAGCTTTAAGGGTGTGAGCACTGAAGCTTTCTTT. Translated, it gives CASSFKGVSTEAFF.

This clonotype was picked up many times. The gene calls are TRBV7-9 and TRBJ2-7; the D gene is possibly TRBD2 (5 bases). V lost 1 base, J lost 0 bases, and 10 bases lay in between. CDR3 length: 15 amino acids. Germline CDR1 reads SEHNR; CDR2 reads FQNEAQ (reference sequence). CDR3 bases: TGTGCCAGCAGCTTAGGTGGCGGACTCTCCTACGAGCAGTACTTC. Its translation is CASSLGGGLSYEQYF.